Many counts were recorded for the clone carrying this TCR beta chain. Its antigen is unidentified. This record belongs to a study of T cells after yellow fever vaccination. Study-wide findings and caveats: Clonotype sharing between CD4 and CD8 compartments was small. Although the secondary response was weaker, it peaked faster, at day 5 versus 15.

The length of the CDR3 is 13 residues. Deletions cut 5 bases from V and 2 bases from J, with 10 bases between. Germline V lookup: CDR1 LNHDA, CDR2 SQIVND (reference sequence). 5'RACE template switching generated TCR cDNA, adding a universal primer site and UMIs. TCRdb redid the calling of the 5' RACE reads with MiXCR, one entry per CDR3 protein. This repertoire shows approximately 240,000 distinct CDR3 sequences, around 3.5% found once; its top ten account for over 15%. The material was PBMCs, obtained 15 days after the yellow fever booster vaccination. The chain links TRBV19 to TRBJ2-7; D not certain. This TCR derives from a man aged 18-30 years who received the YFV17D yellow fever vaccine. CDR3 coding DNA: TGTGCCAGTAGTTATACAGCAACCTACGAGCAGTACTTC. The encoded protein is CASSYTATYEQYF.